Listed below are T cell receptor beta chains from one sample, sequenced in a study of early T cells in non-severe SARS-CoV-2 infection. TCRdb called the 5' RACE reads again in MiXCR, with one record for every CDR3 protein. The sample contains 70,000 to 90,000 distinct CDR3 sequences, more than 13% of which appear only once. Sequencing used whole blood. These receptors were collected from an adult who was a healthcare worker with PCR-confirmed SARS-CoV-2 infection or an uninfected control (not recorded which). CDR3s include the opening cysteine and the closing phenylalanine or tryptophan. Fields, in order: D gene, V gene, J gene, clone size, CDR3 protein, CDR3 DNA. A D gene is named only where the DNA matches it firmly. Some rows mark clone size as missing; the rest say once, few, many or name a class of expanded clone.

D gene: -; V gene: TRBV20-1; J gene: TRBJ2-7; clone size: -; CDR3 protein: CSARDKTVLSYEQYF; CDR3 DNA: TGCAGTGCTAGAGATAAGACAGTACTCTCCTACGAGCAGTACTTC
D gene: TRBD1; V gene: TRBV6-1; J gene: TRBJ1-6; clone size: few; CDR3 protein: CASSENTGGNSPLHF; CDR3 DNA: TGTGCCAGCAGTGAGAATACAGGGGGAAATTCACCCCTCCACTTT
D gene: -; V gene: TRBV7-2; J gene: TRBJ2-3; clone size: -; CDR3 protein: CVSSPPSQDTQYF; CDR3 DNA: TGTGTCAGCAGCCCCCCCTCTCAAGATACGCAGTATTTT
D gene: -; V gene: TRBV6-5; J gene: TRBJ1-5; clone size: -; CDR3 protein: CASGAAESQPQHF; CDR3 DNA: TGTGCCAGCGGGGCGGCAGAGAGTCAGCCCCAGCATTTT
D gene: -; V gene: TRBV20-1; J gene: TRBJ2-7; clone size: -; CDR3 protein: CSARDGRTQANYEQYF; CDR3 DNA: TGCAGTGCTAGAGACGGTCGAACTCAAGCCAACTACGAGCAGTACTTC
D gene: TRBD1; V gene: TRBV9; J gene: TRBJ2-7; clone size: few; CDR3 protein: CASSVMLGGWDEQYF; CDR3 DNA: TGTGCCAGCAGCGTAATGCTAGGGGGCTGGGACGAGCAGTACTTC
D gene: -; V gene: TRBV7-9; J gene: TRBJ2-1; clone size: few; CDR3 protein: CASNGGNFYAEQFF; CDR3 DNA: TGTGCCAGCAATGGGGGGAACTTTTATGCTGAGCAGTTCTTC
D gene: -; V gene: TRBV28; J gene: TRBJ2-4; clone size: few; CDR3 protein: CASSLIGNKNIQYF; CDR3 DNA: TGTGCCAGCAGTTTAATTGGCAACAAAAACATTCAGTACTTC
D gene: -; V gene: TRBV7-6; J gene: TRBJ2-1; clone size: few; CDR3 protein: CASSWGHEQFF; CDR3 DNA: TGTGCCAGCAGCTGGGGACATGAGCAGTTCTTC
D gene: -; V gene: TRBV13; J gene: TRBJ2-7; clone size: few; CDR3 protein: CASSFSLGGSSYEQYF; CDR3 DNA: TGTGCCAGCAGCTTCAGTCTGGGAGGAAGCTCCTACGAGCAGTACTTC
D gene: TRBD2; V gene: TRBV19; J gene: TRBJ2-1; clone size: -; CDR3 protein: CASSTRLAGYNEQFF; CDR3 DNA: TGTGCCAGTAGTACCAGACTAGCGGGCTACAATGAGCAGTTCTTC
D gene: TRBD2; V gene: TRBV12-3/TRBV12-4; J gene: TRBJ2-2; clone size: -; CDR3 protein: CASSLAGLTGELFF; CDR3 DNA: TGTGCCAGTTCACTAGCGGGCCTCACCGGGGAGCTGTTTTTT
D gene: -; V gene: TRBV7-3; J gene: TRBJ1-1; clone size: -; CDR3 protein: CASSYEGRTEAFF; CDR3 DNA: TGTGCCAGCAGTTACGAGGGGCGGACTGAAGCTTTCTTT
D gene: TRBD2; V gene: TRBV4-1; J gene: TRBJ2-2; clone size: many; CDR3 protein: CASSQEGPSGKKTELFF; CDR3 DNA: TGCGCCAGCAGCCAAGAAGGACCTAGCGGGAAGAAAACGGAGCTGTTTTTT
D gene: -; V gene: TRBV28; J gene: TRBJ2-7; clone size: few; CDR3 protein: CASSSFEQYF; CDR3 DNA: TGTGCCAGCAGCTCCTTCGAGCAGTACTTC
D gene: -; V gene: TRBV18; J gene: TRBJ2-4; clone size: -; CDR3 protein: CASSPLKLAKNIQYF; CDR3 DNA: TGTGCCAGCTCACCACTGAAACTAGCCAAAAACATTCAGTACTTC
D gene: -; V gene: TRBV3-1; J gene: TRBJ1-1; clone size: many; CDR3 protein: CASSQAQGMWAFF; CDR3 DNA: TGTGCCAGCAGCCAGGCACAGGGTATGTGGGCTTTCTTT
D gene: -; V gene: TRBV7-2; J gene: TRBJ2-3; clone size: -; CDR3 protein: CASSLEVLRSTDTQYF; CDR3 DNA: TGTGCCAGCAGCTTAGAAGTCCTACGTAGCACAGATACGCAGTATTTT
D gene: -; V gene: TRBV6-2/TRBV6-3; J gene: TRBJ2-2; clone size: many; CDR3 protein: CASSSSRTGELFF; CDR3 DNA: TGTGCCAGCAGTTCCAGTCGGACCGGGGAGCTGTTTTTT
D gene: -; V gene: TRBV28; J gene: TRBJ2-7; clone size: -; CDR3 protein: CANSLRGAVVWEQYF; CDR3 DNA: TGTGCCAACAGTTTACGGGGGGCCGTGGTCTGGGAGCAGTACTTC
D gene: TRBD2; V gene: TRBV29-1; J gene: TRBJ2-1; clone size: -; CDR3 protein: CSVVPGLAGNEQFF; CDR3 DNA: TGCAGCGTTGTGCCAGGACTAGCGGGAAATGAGCAGTTCTTC
D gene: -; V gene: TRBV7-9; J gene: TRBJ2-1; clone size: few; CDR3 protein: CASSLAFGYNEQFF; CDR3 DNA: TGTGCCAGCAGCTTAGCTTTTGGCTACAATGAGCAGTTCTTC
D gene: -; V gene: TRBV5-1; J gene: TRBJ2-4; clone size: many; CDR3 protein: CASSLDRLAIQYF; CDR3 DNA: TGCGCCAGCAGCTTGGACAGGCTCGCCATTCAGTACTTC
D gene: TRBD1; V gene: TRBV28; J gene: TRBJ2-1; clone size: -; CDR3 protein: CASSLRTGINEQFF; CDR3 DNA: TGTGCCAGCAGTTTAAGGACAGGGATCAATGAGCAGTTCTTC
D gene: TRBD2; V gene: TRBV27; J gene: TRBJ2-2; clone size: -; CDR3 protein: CASTLKASGTGELFF; CDR3 DNA: TGTGCCAGCACCCTGAAGGCTAGCGGGACCGGGGAGCTGTTTTTT
D gene: -; V gene: TRBV7-9; J gene: TRBJ2-7; clone size: many; CDR3 protein: CASSLGGGTYEQYF; CDR3 DNA: TGTGCCAGCAGCTTAGGAGGCGGGACCTACGAGCAGTACTTC
D gene: TRBD2; V gene: TRBV10-1; J gene: TRBJ2-7; clone size: -; CDR3 protein: CASTGTIYEQYF; CDR3 DNA: TGCGCCAGTACCGGGACTATCTACGAGCAGTACTTC
D gene: TRBD1; V gene: TRBV20-1; J gene: TRBJ2-3; clone size: many; CDR3 protein: CSAIRQGPSTDTQYF; CDR3 DNA: TGCAGTGCGATAAGACAGGGTCCTAGCACAGATACGCAGTATTTT
D gene: -; V gene: TRBV21-1; J gene: TRBJ2-3; clone size: many; CDR3 protein: CASSIGQPGLGLDTQYF; CDR3 DNA: TGTGCCAGCAGCATAGGACAGCCGGGACTAGGATTAGATACGCAGTATTTT
D gene: -; V gene: TRBV11-1; J gene: TRBJ2-3; clone size: many; CDR3 protein: CASSLQRGRTDTQYF; CDR3 DNA: TGTGCCAGCAGCTTACAACGGGGTCGCACAGATACGCAGTATTTT
D gene: -; V gene: TRBV7-8; J gene: TRBJ1-2; clone size: many; CDR3 protein: CASSSHYGYTF; CDR3 DNA: TGTGCCAGCAGCTCCCACTATGGCTACACCTTC
D gene: -; V gene: TRBV6-1; J gene: TRBJ1-1; clone size: -; CDR3 protein: CASSFSGTVNTEAFF; CDR3 DNA: TGTGCCAGCAGTTTCTCCGGGACGGTGAACACTGAAGCTTTCTTT
D gene: -; V gene: TRBV9; J gene: TRBJ2-7; clone size: few; CDR3 protein: CASSLGLSVSYEQYF; CDR3 DNA: TGTGCCAGCAGCTTGGGGCTGTCGGTCTCCTACGAGCAGTACTTC
D gene: -; V gene: TRBV12-3/TRBV12-4; J gene: TRBJ2-1; clone size: -; CDR3 protein: CASSLLLADNEQFF; CDR3 DNA: TGTGCCAGCAGTTTGCTACTGGCGGACAATGAGCAGTTCTTC
D gene: -; V gene: TRBV9; J gene: TRBJ2-3; clone size: -; CDR3 protein: CASSVSGTSTDTQYF; CDR3 DNA: TGTGCCAGCAGCGTATCTGGAACTAGCACAGATACGCAGTATTTT
D gene: -; V gene: TRBV28; J gene: TRBJ2-7; clone size: -; CDR3 protein: CASSQPPGQYF; CDR3 DNA: TGTGCCAGCAGCCAGCCCCCCGGGCAGTACTTC
D gene: TRBD1; V gene: TRBV12-3/TRBV12-4; J gene: TRBJ1-2; clone size: few; CDR3 protein: CASSGGTGFYYTF; CDR3 DNA: TGTGCCAGCAGCGGCGGGACAGGGTTCTACTACACCTTC
D gene: TRBD2; V gene: TRBV12-3/TRBV12-4; J gene: TRBJ2-3; clone size: -; CDR3 protein: CASSFVGRAGEDTQYF; CDR3 DNA: TGTGCCAGCAGTTTCGTCGGGAGGGCAGGGGAAGATACGCAGTATTTT
D gene: -; V gene: TRBV9; J gene: TRBJ2-7; clone size: few; CDR3 protein: CASSVEAGAYEQYF; CDR3 DNA: TGTGCCAGCAGCGTAGAGGCAGGAGCCTACGAGCAGTACTTC
D gene: -; V gene: TRBV7-8; J gene: TRBJ2-5; clone size: many; CDR3 protein: CASSLREQGTQYF; CDR3 DNA: TGTGCCAGCAGCTTACGGGAACAGGGGACCCAGTACTTC
D gene: TRBD2; V gene: TRBV11-2; J gene: TRBJ2-7; clone size: -; CDR3 protein: CASRNLAGALGEQYF; CDR3 DNA: TGTGCCAGCAGGAATCTAGCGGGAGCCCTTGGCGAGCAGTACTTC
D gene: -; V gene: TRBV27; J gene: TRBJ1-1; clone size: few; CDR3 protein: CASSFRQYTEAFF; CDR3 DNA: TGTGCCAGCAGTTTTCGACAATACACTGAAGCTTTCTTT
D gene: -; V gene: TRBV2; J gene: TRBJ2-3; clone size: -; CDR3 protein: CASNEGEGTDTQYF; CDR3 DNA: TGTGCCAGCAACGAGGGGGAAGGCACAGATACGCAGTATTTT
D gene: TRBD1; V gene: TRBV24-1; J gene: TRBJ2-1; clone size: -; CDR3 protein: CATSDYRQGGDEQFF; CDR3 DNA: TGTGCCACCAGTGATTACCGACAGGGTGGGGATGAGCAGTTCTTC